The next 6 T cell receptor beta chains were all read from a single sample in a study of T cell responses to AZD1222 COVID-19 vaccine. Some clones are missing from TCRdb's copy, which holds only in-frame ones; the method was immunoSEQ multiplex PCR. The sample has more than 80,000 clones, 70% to 90% seen once; the top ten hold about 3.4%. The sequencing here drew on peripheral blood, taken 28 days after the second AZD1222 dose. Receptor source: an adult who received the AZD1222 COVID-19 vaccine.

The V and J genes are TRBV2 and TRBJ2-1, with unresolved D. Deletions cut 8 bases from V and 2 bases from J, with 7 bases between. Germline V gives CDR1 SNHLY, CDR2 FYNNEI. This CDR3 region has 12 residues. The CDR3, as DNA: TGTGCCAGCGGTTGGACCTACAATGAGCAGTTCTTC. As protein: CASGWTYNEQFF.

The chain is built from TRBV2 and TRBJ1-4; D is ambiguous. Germline V CDR1 and CDR2: SNHLY, FYNNEI. V gave up 2 bases and J gave up 11 bases, with 12 bases separating them. The CDR3 is 13 residues long. The CDR3 is CASSERGYGKLFF. The CDR3 DNA reads as TGTGCCAGCAGTGAAAGAGGGTATGGTAAACTGTTTTTT. The full variable domain, in which reference TRBV2 and TRBJ1-4 provide the parts outside the CDR3, is EPEVTQTPSHQVTQMGQEVILRCVPISNHLYFYWYRQILGQKVEFLVSFYNNEISEKSEIFDDQFSVERPDGSNFTLKIRSTKLEDSAMYFCASSERGYGKLFFGSGTQLSVL.

This chain uses TRBV6-5 with TRBJ1-4; TRBD1 aligns across 9 bases. The V gene end was trimmed by 4 bases and the J gene end by 8 bases; junction bases not matched to a gene: 8. The CDR3 is 15 residues long. Germline V gene sequence: CDR1 MNHEY, CDR2 SVGAGI. The CDR3 coding sequence is TGTGCCAGCAGTTCCTTACAGGGGGCAGGAGAAAAACTGTTTTTT. Residues: CASSSLQGAGEKLFF.

This chain links TRBV4-3 with TRBJ2-3; 13 nucleotides match TRBD2. J lost 8 bases, V lost 3 bases, and 5 bases had no gene match. The CDR3 spans 15 residues. CDR1 and CDR2 (germline): LGHNA, YSLEER. The CDR3 reads CASSQRTSGSGTQYF. The DNA for the CDR3 is TGCGCCAGCAGCCAGAGGACTAGCGGGAGCGGTACGCAGTATTTT.

The V and J genes are TRBV29-1 and TRBJ2-7; 10 nucleotides line up with TRBD1. Germline CDR1 and CDR2: SQVTM and ANQGSEA. V was pared by 5 bases and J by 7 bases, with 11 bases of the junction left unmatched. The CDR3 has 14 residues. The CDR3 DNA sequence: TGCAGCGTTTCAAGGGACAGGGGTTCTGAGGAGCAGTACTTC. Encoded protein: CSVSRDRGSEEQYF.

The J gene is TRBJ1-2, the V gene TRBV28; D not resolved. CDR1 and CDR2 from the germline V gene are MDHEN and SYDVKM. This CDR3 spans 14 amino acids. The V and J ends lost 5 bases and 7 bases respectively, with 17 bases between them. The CDR3 DNA reads as TGTGCCAGCAGTCCCCGAGGGTCCTATTCTGGCTACACCTTC. Translation gives CASSPRGSYSGYTF.